Listed here are 23 T cell receptor beta chains from one sample, sequenced in a study of blood T cell repertoires in COVID-19. Some clones are missing from TCRdb's copy, which holds only in-frame ones; the method was immunoSEQ multiplex PCR. The sample carries 150,000 to 200,000 clones, 80% to 90% recorded once. The sequenced sample was peripheral blood. All receptors come from a woman aged 60-75 years with COVID-19, enrolled during active disease.

The chain uses TRBV3-1 (or the pseudogene TRBV3-2) and TRBJ1-2; D call uncertain. The CDR3 loop spans 13 amino acids. V shed 1 base and J shed 4 bases, with 7 bases lying between them. CDR1 is LGHDT and CDR2 is YNNKEL in the germline V gene (reference sequence). The CDR3 DNA reads TGTGCCAGCAGCCAAGTACGGTTCTATGGCTACACCTTC. Amino acids: CASSQVRFYGYTF.

The CDR3 protein is CSASSGTGDEAFF. CDR3 sequence (DNA): TGCAGTGCTAGTTCCGGGACAGGGGATGAAGCTTTCTTT. The V and J genes are TRBV20-1 and TRBJ1-1; TRBD1 agrees at 10 bases. V was pared by 3 bases and J by 7 bases, with 5 bases of the junction left unmatched. Germline CDR1 is DFQATT and CDR2 is SNEGSKA (reference sequence). The CDR3 length is 13 residues.

This rearrangement joins TRBV7-2 to TRBJ2-1; 15 nucleotides agree with TRBD2. CDR1 is SGHTA and CDR2 is FQGNSA in the germline V gene. Losses at the gene ends were 4 bases for V and 6 bases for J; bases not matched to a gene: 13. The length of the CDR3 is 19 residues. The CDR3 DNA sequence: TGTGCCAGCAGCTCTCGGACTAGCGGGAGGGCTGGGAGAAGCAATGAGCAGTTCTTC. Its translation: CASSSRTSGRAGRSNEQFF.

The chain has TRBV3-1 (or the pseudogene TRBV3-2) and TRBJ1-5; 8 bases are a match to TRBD1. In germline, CDR1 is LGHDT, CDR2 YNNKEL (reference sequence). V shed 3 bases and J 0 bases; nucleotides not matched to a gene: 16. This CDR3 comprises 20 residues. CDR3 protein: CASSQLVRTGTPSSNQPQHF. The CDR3, as DNA: TGTGCCAGCAGCCAGCTCGTAAGGACAGGGACCCCCAGTAGCAATCAGCCCCAGCATTTT.

The chain recombines TRBV28 with TRBJ1-1; 8 nucleotides agree with TRBD1. The CDR3 sequence is 15 residues long. V shed 3 bases, J shed 4 bases, and the junction held 7 bases outside the gene matches. Germline V lookup: CDR1 MDHEN, CDR2 SYDVKM. The CDR3 bases are TGTGCCAGCAGTTTCTCCGGACAGGGTCTCACTGAAGCTTTCTTT. Encoded protein: CASSFSGQGLTEAFF.

The V call is TRBV9, the J call TRBJ1-3, with TRBD1 matching 9 bases. Per germline, CDR1 SGDLS and CDR2 YYNGEE. CDR3 length equals 17 residues. J lost 4 bases, V lost 4 bases, and 12 bases had no gene match. The CDR3 is CASSITGTGIVGNTIYF. The CDR3, as DNA: TGTGCCAGCAGCATTACCGGGACAGGGATAGTCGGAAACACCATATATTTT.

This clone was found a few times. The chain uses TRBV4-2 and TRBJ2-3; TRBD2 aligns across 8 bases. The CDR3 runs to 17 residues. V lost 3 bases to trimming and J lost 1 base; unmatched junction nucleotides: 9. Per the germline V gene, CDR1 is LGHNA and CDR2 is YNFKEQ. The CDR3 here is CASSQVRSGTGTDTQYF. The CDR3 DNA sequence: TGTGCCAGCAGCCAGGTTCGTAGCGGGACCGGCACAGATACGCAGTATTTT.

The CDR3, as DNA: TGTGCCAGCAGCTTAGAGGGGGGACAGGACTATGGCTACACCTTC. Translating it yields CASSLEGGQDYGYTF. The chain combines TRBV11-3 with TRBJ1-2; TRBD1 agrees at 8 bases. The V segment lost 0 bases and the J segment 3 bases; nucleotides outside the gene matches: 3. Germline V lookup: CDR1 SGHNT, CDR2 YENEEA. CDR3 length equals 15 residues.

The chain is built from TRBV11-2 and TRBJ2-1; 7 nucleotides line up with TRBD1. Germline CDR1 is SGHAT and CDR2 is FQNNGV. The CDR3 sequence is 16 residues long. The V and J ends lost 2 bases and 7 bases, in that order; junction bases with no gene match: 11. CDR3 amino acids: CASSLIGGTATNEQFF. The CDR3 DNA follows: TGTGCCAGCAGCTTAATAGGTGGGACAGCCACAAATGAGCAGTTCTTC. The complete variable domain, with remaining parts taken from reference TRBV11-2 and TRBJ2-1, reads EAGVAQSPRYKIIEKRQSVAFWCNPISGHATLYWYQQILGQGPKLLIQFQNNGVVDDSQLPKDRFSAERLKGVDSTLKIQPAKLEDSAVYLCASSLIGGTATNEQFFGPGTRLTVL.

The chain couples TRBV29-1 to TRBJ2-1; maybe TRBD2 (5 bases). Trimming cost V 7 bases and J 2 bases, with 12 bases left between them. Germline loops: CDR1 SQVTM, CDR2 ANQGSEA. CDR3 length: 13 amino acids. The CDR3 reads CSAEGRTYNEQFF. CDR3 DNA: TGCAGCGCTGAGGGCAGAACCTACAATGAGCAGTTCTTC.

The V and J genes are TRBV11-3 and TRBJ2-7, with D tentatively TRBD2 (6 bases). CDR1 and CDR2 (germline): SGHNT, YENEEA. Trimming removed 3 bases at V and 6 bases at J, with 18 bases between. The CDR3 extends over 15 amino acids. CDR3 sequence: CASSLGEGTPPEQYF. The DNA of the CDR3 is TGTGCCAGCAGCTTGGGCGAGGGGACTCCACCCGAGCAGTACTTC.

The V gene is TRBV24-1, the J gene TRBJ2-1; D gene ambiguous. The CDR3 is 12 residues long. V lost 7 bases and J lost 9, with 12 bases in between. Germline CDR1 reads KGHDR; CDR2 reads SFDVKD. CDR3 amino acids: CATSALFSEQFF. In nucleotides, the CDR3 is TGTGCCACCAGCGCCTTATTTAGTGAGCAGTTCTTC.

This chain connects TRBV20-1 to TRBJ2-3, with 10 bases lining up with TRBD2. V lost 3 bases to trimming and J lost 5 bases; unmatched junction nucleotides: 8. CDR3 length: 15 residues. Germline V lookup: CDR1 DFQATT, CDR2 SNEGSKA (reference sequence). This chain's CDR3 is CSASRLAGDLDTQYF. The CDR3 region has the DNA TGCAGTGCTAGTAGGCTAGCGGGAGATTTAGATACGCAGTATTTT.

V is TRBV3-1 (or the pseudogene TRBV3-2) and J is TRBJ1-2, with D perhaps matching TRBD1 (6 bases). V shed 1 base and J shed 6 bases, with 9 bases lying between them. This CDR3 is built from 13 residues. Germline CDR1 reads LGHDT; CDR2 reads YNNKEL (reference sequence). The CDR3 region has the DNA TGTGCCAGCAGCCAAGTCCCAGGGGATGGCTACACCTTC. Translating it yields CASSQVPGDGYTF.

The genes are TRBV30 and TRBJ1-2; TRBD1 matches 7 bases. The ends lost 4 bases at V and 1 base at J; junction bases unmatched: 0. Germline V gene data show CDR1 as GTSNPN and CDR2 as SVGIG (reference sequence). The CDR3 extends over 12 amino acids. The chain's CDR3 is CAWTGGNYGYTF. The CDR3 nucleotides are TGTGCCTGGACAGGGGGTAACTATGGCTACACCTTC.

The chain recombines TRBV30 with TRBJ2-7; tentative D call: TRBD1 (6 bases). Trimming removed 4 bases from V and 3 bases from J, with 13 bases in between. The CDR3 extends over 13 amino acids. CDR1 GTSNPN and CDR2 SVGIG come from the germline V gene (reference sequence). CDR3 nucleotide sequence: TGTGCCTGGACACTCCAGGGGCTCTACGAGCAGTACTTC. Its translation: CAWTLQGLYEQYF.

V gene TRBV14 combines with J gene TRBJ2-7, with 8 bases aligning to TRBD1. Trimming at V came to 7 bases and at J to 2 bases, leaving 7 bases not matched to a gene. Germline V gene lookup returns CDR1 SGHDN and CDR2 FVKESK. CDR3 length equals 14 residues. CDR3 in amino acids: CASTSDRGPYEQYF. CDR3 nucleotide sequence: TGTGCCAGCACTTCCGACAGGGGTCCCTACGAGCAGTACTTC. Variable domain in full (rest from reference TRBV14 and TRBJ2-7): EAGVTQFPSHSVIEKGQTVTLRCDPISGHDNLYWYRRVMGKEIKFLLHFVKESKQDESGMPNNRFLAERTGGTYSTLKVQPAELEDSGVYFCASTSDRGPYEQYFGPGTRLTVT.

The rearrangement uses TRBV30 and TRBJ1-2; D is ambiguous. V shed 4 bases and J shed 4 bases, with 7 bases lying between them. Germline CDR1 is GTSNPN and CDR2 is SVGIG (reference sequence). CDR3 size: 11 residues. The CDR3 DNA reads TGTGCCTGGACGCCGGTCTATGGCTACACCTTC. Translating gives CAWTPVYGYTF.

This chain links TRBV25-1 with TRBJ2-3, with a tentative D call TRBD2 (6 bases). V lost 5 bases and J lost 9, with 15 bases in between. Germline loops: CDR1 MGHDK, CDR2 SYGVNS. The CDR3 is made up of 13 amino acids. DNA of the CDR3: TGTGCCAGCAGTTTGGCGGGGCTTAGCACGCAGTATTTT. Amino acid sequence: CASSLAGLSTQYF.

The chain carries TRBV11-3 and TRBJ2-3; D is unresolved. CDR1 SGHNT and CDR2 YENEEA come from the germline V gene. This CDR3 region has 16 residues. Deletions cut 0 bases from V and 2 bases from J, with 12 bases between. CDR3 DNA: TGTGCCAGCAGCTTAGAAATGACTCTTTCCACAGATACGCAGTATTTT. This translates into CASSLEMTLSTDTQYF. Full variable domain (remainder filled in from reference TRBV11-3 and TRBJ2-3): EAGVVQSPRYKIIEKKQPVAFWCNPISGHNTLYWYLQNLGQGPELLIRYENEEAVDDSQLPKDRFSAERLKGVDSTLKIQPAELGDSAVYLCASSLEMTLSTDTQYFGPGTRLTVL.

V is TRBV6-5 and J is TRBJ1-1; D gene uncertain. CDR1 MNHEY and CDR2 SVGAGI come from the germline V gene. This CDR3 is 14 amino acids long. The V end was cut by 0 bases, the J end by 4 bases, with 9 bases between. The CDR3 sequence: CASSYSGQVTEAFF. In DNA, the CDR3 is TGTGCCAGCAGTTACTCTGGCCAGGTCACTGAAGCTTTCTTT.

The genes are TRBV4-2 and TRBJ2-4; the match to TRBD2 covers 7 bases. Per the germline V gene, CDR1 is LGHNA and CDR2 is YNFKEQ. This CDR3 region has 14 residues. Germline trimming cut 2 bases from V and 7 bases from J; bases unmatched to any gene: 5. The CDR3 reads CASSQSQGGNIQYF. Here the CDR3 DNA reads TGTGCCAGCAGCCAATCCCAGGGAGGGAACATTCAGTACTTC.

V usage is TRBV5-7 and J usage is TRBJ2-3, with TRBD2 identical over 8 bases. TRBV5-7 counts as an open reading frame of uncertain function. Trimming removed 7 bases from V and 1 base from J; junction bases left unmatched: 14. The CDR3 has 17 amino acids. The CDR3 DNA is TGTGCCAGCCAAAATTCCGACTGGCGGGAGGGCACAGATACGCAGTATTTT. This gives the protein CASQNSDWREGTDTQYF.